This TCR beta chain was sequenced during a study of CD8 T cells in ankylosing spondylitis. Study-level points and caveats: Ankylosing spondylitis blood appeared to be characterized by a TCR beta motif of about eight highly homologous variants.

TCRdb reprocessed the 5' RACE reads with MiXCR, giving one entry per CDR3 protein. The sample records a few hundred thousand distinct CDR3 sequences, 20% to 25% being singletons. Concerning this clonotype: What it binds is unknown.

Trimming cost V 3 bases and J 3 bases, with 11 bases left between them. Per germline, CDR1 MGHRA and CDR2 YSYEKL. The CDR3 length is 14 residues. The sample was blood, either unsorted or a sorted T cell fraction (not recorded which). The V and J genes are TRBV4-1 and TRBJ2-5; TRBD1 is a possible D gene (6 bases). This receptor was identified in a male donor with ankylosing spondylitis. The CDR3, as DNA: TGCGCCAGCAGCCAGGACAGCCTGAAAGAGACCCAGTACTTC. Protein: CASSQDSLKETQYF.